This T cell receptor (delta chain) was captured by sequencing in a study of γδ T cells in repeated Plasmodium falciparum infection. About the study: Each infection was followed by sampling at 21 days, plus baseline and some pre-infection draws. Some Malian samples span acute malaria episodes; others come from no-transmission periods.

This clone was seen only a few times. Its antigen remains unidentified. A read error likely explains why the TCRdb protein, taken from a much larger clone, differs from this DNA's translation at residue 3; the protein shown is translated from the DNA. The CDR3 is made up of 18 amino acids. The germline V gene encodes CDR1 TSWWSYY and CDR2 QGS. Study outcomes and limitations: Waves of new clonotype selection appeared after repeated controlled infections in Vdelta2-negative, largely Vdelta1+, gammadelta T cells. Vdelta2-negative gammadelta repertoires appeared less diverse and less shared in Malian than Australian children.

Gammadelta T cells were flow-sorted from PBMC into Vgamma9/Vdelta2+ and Vdelta2-negative populations for bulk analysis. TCRdb fed the multiplex PCR reads into CATT to redo clone calling. The sample records more than 45,000 delta-chain clones, around 1.7% being singletons. This sequence was found in a pool of human donors (malaria-infected and uninfected, not separated). The sequencing sample was made of gamma-delta T cells from blood. V is TRDV1 and J is TRDJ1; 12 positions match TRDD3. The J gene, left out of TCRdb, was set here by checking the DNA against germline. CDR3 nucleotide sequence: TGTGCTCCTGGGACCCCTGGGGGATACGCATTTCACACCGATAAACTCATCTTT. Protein product: CAPGTPGGYAFHTDKLIF.